This entry concerns a single TCR beta chain. The sample originates from a study of monozygotic twins with inflammatory bowel disease. From germline, CDR1 is LNHDA and CDR2 SQIVND (reference sequence). CDR3 length: 15 residues. Whole blood supplied total RNA, and T cells were not sorted. Researchers generated cDNA in eight separate reactions per sample. Amplification used two nested PCRs: 15 to 20 cycles, then about 9 cycles, on TCRalpha/TCRbeta cDNA. TCRdb reprocessed the 5' RACE reads; each CDR3 protein has one entry and no DNA is given. The table counts tens of thousands of distinct CDR3 sequences; around 7% lies in the top ten.

The sample consisted of blood. This sequence was found in a human donor with ulcerative colitis or Crohn's disease, or a healthy co-twin of an affected twin (not recorded which). The rearrangement joins TRBV19 to TRBJ2-3; TCRdb's D call of TRBD1 is untestable without DNA. CDR3 protein: CASSMETGDTDTQYF.